This T cell receptor beta chain is from a study of blood T cell repertoires in COVID-19 (dated by TCRdb to the early 2020s). Looking at the study overall: The collaborator samples originated in the United States, Italy and Spain and spanned the acute and convalescent phases of COVID-19. The prospective study material was composed of cDNA or gDNA derived from T cells, B-cell-depleted T cells, or PBMCs. The dataset comprised deeply sampled blood TCRbeta repertoires from subjects exposed to, actively infected with, or recovered from COVID-19. A freely available public database, intended as a resource for researchers studying the immune response to SARS-CoV-2, is where the repertoires were released. The samples were drawn from the first 160 participants of the ongoing ImmuneRACE study and from some 1,300 subjects provided by 6 global collaborators. Sample metadata almost always included a de-identified subject ID, COVID-19 status, age in years and sex. Where available, HLA class I and class II types were taken from metadata supplied by the sample provider and were not determined by assay-based typing.

Sequences SGHAT (CDR1) and FQNNGV (CDR2) are obtained from the germline V gene. V is clipped by 5 bases and J by 4 bases, and the sequence between their germline boundaries is 23 bases long. The CDR3 has 17 amino acids, counting the end cysteine and phenylalanine. Just the 51-base CDR3 DNA is kept, in frame starting at base 1. Whole blood was collected in K2EDTA tubes by collaborating institutions according to the institutions' own protocols. For TCRbeta analysis, collaborators shipped samples as frozen whole blood, isolated PBMCs, or DNA extracted from either of those sample types. TCRbeta CDR3 regions were amplified from genomic DNA using the immunoSEQ Assay, a bias-controlled multiplex PCR. On the study's bioinformatics: The number of nucleated cells in each sample was estimated from the amplification of reference gene primers within the assay. To quantify the absolute abundance of each unique TCRbeta CDR3 rearrangement, sequence reads were collapsed and filtered. For each sample, productive Simpson clonality was calculated as the square root of Simpson's diversity index across productive rearrangements. The source is immuneACCESS, and TCRdb retained only in-frame sequences with V and J called. Part of the clones is not carried over; for the studies checked, unresolved V genes explain less than half of this, and the remainder is unexplained. The V and J calls and clone size come from that table; D and trimming were worked out from the DNA. In all, the sample holds approximately 220,000 clones, and 65% to 85% of those were seen once. The ten largest clonotypes hold more than 9% of the sample.

Broad study findings and their caveats: How much clinical and demographic metadata was included differed by source and by participant, and the metadata was provided uncurated.

About this clone: No antigen is known for it. The input lacks base qualities; no much larger clone sits a single base away.

The TCR sequence derives from an elderly woman with acute or convalescent COVID-19. The V gene is TRBV11-2 and the J gene is TRBJ1-1, with no reliable assignment of the D segment. Sequencing input: peripheral blood. CDR3 sequence: CASSTPSWGATLTEAFF. The bases are TGTGCCAGCAGCACGCCTAGCTGGGGAGCCACCCTCACTGAAGCTTTCTTT. The entire variable domain, with the stretches around the CDR3 drawn from the reference TRBV11-2 and TRBJ1-1 proteins, is EAGVAQSPRYKIIEKRQSVAFWCNPISGHATLYWYQQILGQGPKLLIQFQNNGVVDDSQLPKDRFSAERLKGVDSTLKIQPAKLEDSAVYLCASSTPSWGATLTEAFFGQGTRLTVV.